This note documents a single T cell receptor (beta chain) sequence. Germline V gives CDR1 SGHRS, CDR2 YFSETQ. Trimming stripped 0 bases from V and 2 bases from J, with 12 bases between. The CDR3 runs to 17 residues. Here immunoSEQ multiplex PCR was the method, and the copy in TCRdb shows in-frame clones only, minus some. Of approximately 110,000 clones detected, roughly 90% appear once; the ten largest clones hold approximately 0.81%. The data originate from a study of OX40 agonist ivuxolimab in advanced cancers. The specimen was CD4+ or CD8+ T cells sorted from blood, collected in a trial of the OX40 agonist ivuxolimab. The receptor comes from an adult with an advanced solid tumor such as melanoma, head and neck, liver or kidney cancer. V usage is TRBV5-1 and J usage is TRBJ2-6; D may be TRBD1 (6 bases). CDR3 DNA sequence: TGCGCCAGCAGCTTGGCCGGGACAAAGGCTGGGGCCAACGTCCTGACTTTC. Its protein is CASSLAGTKAGANVLTF.